Listed below are T cell receptor beta chains from one sample, sequenced in a study of shared clonotypes between healthy human individuals. Assay: immunoSEQ multiplex PCR; the TCRdb copy retains only in-frame clones and omits some. The table has over 2 million clones, 85% to 95% seen once. Sequencing used naive CD4+ T cells from PBMCs. All receptors come from a man aged 18 to 29 in good health. Some clones in this sample may be carry-over from other donors' samples. CDR3s leave out the opening cysteine and the closing phenylalanine or tryptophan. The order of the fields is V gene, CDR3 protein.

>TRBV9
ASSGTFLGGQY
>TRBV28
AIAAAGEFHEQF
>TRBV5-1
ASSLELGYTGELF
>TRBV5-1
ASSLFGLAGLSLVPDTQY
>TRBV10-3
AISESIRDSCEQY
>TRBV10-2
ASSESYGAMAEAF
>TRBV5-4
ASRPTPAGGLSQF
>TRBV28
ASSSPFGRDPGPYEQY
>TRBV6-1
ASSEGHPHYEQY
>TRBV30
AWSVLHHTDTQY
>TRBV7-9
ASSLMGPEQF